A selection of T cell receptor beta chains follows, all from one sample in a study of T cell responses to AZD1222 COVID-19 vaccine. The assay was immunoSEQ multiplex PCR, and TCRdb's table has in-frame clones only and misses some. The sample shows more than 100,000 clones, roughly 90% of them seen only once. The specimen comprised peripheral blood, sampled on day 0 of AZD1222 vaccination. The receptors shown here come from an adult in good health. Both conserved end residues are part of each CDR3. D genes are given only for firm matches. The size field is filled for only some rows; it gives once, few, many or a size class.

cdr3_aa cdr3_nt j_call v_call d_call clone_size
CASSHNTHGVDGYTF TGTGCCAGCAGCCACAACACGCACGGGGTGGATGGCTACACCTTC TRBJ1-2 TRBV3-1/TRBV3-2 NA NA
CASSPGTNIQYF TGTGCCAGCAGCCCCGGGACAAACATTCAGTACTTC TRBJ2-4 TRBV7-9 NA once
CASSPENTGELFF TGTGCCAGCAGTCCGGAGAACACCGGGGAGCTGTTTTTT TRBJ2-2 TRBV12-3/TRBV12-4 NA NA
CASSLGPRQILAGYGYTF TGTGCCAGCAGTTTGGGACCGAGACAGATTTTGGCGGGCTATGGCTACACCTTC TRBJ1-2 TRBV28 NA NA
CASSITGTQGETQYF TGTGCCAGTAGTATCACCGGGACTCAAGGAGAGACCCAGTACTTC TRBJ2-5 TRBV19 NA NA
CASSRVGGESTDTQYF TGTGCCAGCAGTCGCGTAGGTGGGGAAAGCACAGATACGCAGTATTTT TRBJ2-3 TRBV27 NA few
CSVGQSNEKLFF TGCAGCGTAGGACAGTCTAATGAAAAACTGTTTTTT TRBJ1-4 TRBV29-1 NA NA
CASSARTSGGSYEQYF TGTGCCAGCTCGGCCCGGACTAGCGGAGGCTCCTACGAGCAGTACTTC TRBJ2-7 TRBV18 TRBD2 NA
CASSLRQSPGASTEAFF TGTGCCAGCAGTTTACGCCAAAGTCCGGGGGCGAGCACTGAAGCTTTCTTT TRBJ1-1 TRBV27 NA NA
CASSQEGWGSTDTQYF TGCGCCAGCAGCCAAGAGGGCTGGGGTTCCACAGATACGCAGTATTTT TRBJ2-3 TRBV4-1 NA NA
CASERDVGAEAFF TGTGCCAGCGAAAGGGACGTAGGAGCTGAAGCTTTCTTT TRBJ1-1 TRBV6-5 NA NA